These 23 T cell receptor beta chains share one sample of origin, sequenced in a study of shared clonotypes between healthy human individuals. The method was immunoSEQ multiplex PCR; TCRdb's version includes in-frame clones alone and lacks a portion of them. The repertoire consists of about 1.5 million clones, with 95% to 99% occurring once and the leading ten covering roughly 0.42%. The sequencing input was naive CD4+ T cells sorted from blood. The subset here: CD45RA+ positively selected. The origin of the receptors is a man aged 25-45 years in good health.

The chain combines TRBV15 with TRBJ2-2, with TRBD2 matching over 15 bases. Looked up from germline, CDR1 is LNHNV and CDR2 is YYDKDF (reference sequence). After removal of 6 bases from V and 2 bases from J, the junction contained 7 bases not matched to a gene. The CDR3 totals 18 residues. CDR3 residues: CATRGLAGGRGNTGELFF. CDR3 bases: TGTGCCACCAGGGGACTAGCGGGAGGCCGGGGTAACACCGGGGAGCTGTTTTTT.

Remarks on this clone: The germline gene is not matched at one end of the junction; a read error may be the cause. The chain carries TRBV7-9 and TRBJ1-3; D call uncertain. Germline values: CDR1 SEHNR, CDR2 FQNEAQ (reference sequence). This CDR3 contains 11 residues. CDR3 sequence reads: CASSLGAVLHF. The CDR3 DNA follows: TGTGCCAGCAGCTTAGGCGCCGTCCTCCATTTT.

This clone appeared once. The chain uses TRBV4-1 and TRBJ2-5; D not resolved. The CDR3 has 12 residues. The germline V gene has CDR1 MGHRA and CDR2 YSYEKL. V lost 0 bases and J 14 bases, leaving 13 bases between the germline ends. In DNA form, the CDR3 reads TGCGCCAGCAGCCAAGACCCCCAGATCCTATACTTC. Encoded protein: CASSQDPQILYF.

The chain recombines TRBV27 with TRBJ2-7; D gene uncertain. The CDR3 runs 15 residues. The V gene lost 0 bases and the J gene lost 9 bases, with 18 bases spanning the gap. Germline values: CDR1 MNHEY, CDR2 SMNVEV (reference sequence). Here the CDR3 reads CASSLSRSPTFGQYF. The CDR3 DNA reads as TGTGCCAGCAGTTTATCCAGGAGCCCTACGTTCGGGCAGTACTTC.

The chain is built from TRBV19 and TRBJ1-4; D uncertain. The CDR3 runs to 14 residues. Germline V gives CDR1 LNHDA, CDR2 SQIVND (reference sequence). The ends were cut back, 5 bases at V and 2 bases at J, with 9 bases in the middle. DNA for the CDR3: TGTGCCAGTAGTCTCGAAGGCACTAATGAAAAACTGTTTTTT. Translated, it gives CASSLEGTNEKLFF.

This rearrangement joins TRBV15 to TRBJ2-1; D remains ambiguous. CDR1 and CDR2 from the germline V gene are LNHNV and YYDKDF (reference sequence). The CDR3 loop spans 12 amino acids. The ends were cut back, 2 bases at V and 14 bases at J, with 13 bases in the middle. CDR3 amino acids: CATSRSTQSEFF. The CDR3, as DNA: TGTGCCACCAGCAGATCAACTCAGAGTGAGTTCTTC.

The rearrangement links TRBV11-3 to TRBJ2-1; D is undetermined. CDR3 length: 15 amino acids. The V and J ends lost 1 base and 7 bases respectively, with 14 bases between them. Germline V lookup: CDR1 SGHNT, CDR2 YENEEA. CDR3 residues: CASSLGVVGSNEQFF. CDR3 sequence (DNA): TGTGCCAGCAGCTTAGGCGTGGTTGGTTCGAATGAGCAGTTCTTC.

The V call is TRBV2, the J call TRBJ2-2; 8 bases are a match to TRBD1. The J segment lost 1 base and the V segment lost 7 bases, leaving 8 bases of the junction unmatched. The CDR3 is 16 residues long. Looked up from germline, CDR1 is SNHLY and CDR2 is FYNNEI. Here the CDR3 reads CASNRGQGLNTGELFF. In DNA, the CDR3 is TGTGCCAGCAACCGCGGACAGGGCCTGAACACCGGGGAGCTGTTTTTT.

The V call is TRBV30, the J call TRBJ2-7; a possible D gene is TRBD2 (5 bases). V lost 2 bases to trimming and J lost 11 bases, with 16 bases between them. Germline V gives CDR1 GTSNPN, CDR2 SVGIG (reference sequence). The CDR3 runs to 12 residues. The CDR3 here is CAWSTPVGVEYF. The CDR3 bases are TGTGCCTGGAGTACTCCAGTGGGAGTGGAGTACTTC. The complete variable domain, with remaining parts taken from reference TRBV30 and TRBJ2-7, reads SQTIHQWPATLVQPVGSPLSLECTVEGTSNPNLYWYRQAAGRGLQLLFYSVGIGQISSEVPQNLSASRPQDRQFILSSKKLLLSDSGFYLCAWSTPVGVEYFGPGTRLTVT.

The chain has TRBV7-9 and TRBJ2-7, with D unresolved. CDR3 size: 14 residues. Germline assignment: CDR1 SEHNR and CDR2 FQNEAQ (reference sequence). Trimming pared 2 bases from V and 5 bases from J, leaving 13 bases between. The CDR3 loop is CASSLRAPRHEQYF. CDR3 coding DNA: TGTGCCAGCAGCTTACGGGCCCCGCGCCACGAGCAGTACTTC.

The rearrangement links TRBV9 to TRBJ2-6; D is undetermined. This CDR3 has 16 amino acids. Per germline, CDR1 SGDLS and CDR2 YYNGEE. V was cut by 3 bases and J by 1 base, with 11 bases left in between. CDR3 DNA: TGTGCCAGCAGCGGGGGATTGAATTCTGGGGCCAACGTCCTGACTTTC. Amino acid sequence: CASSGGLNSGANVLTF.

The V gene is TRBV28, the J gene TRBJ2-7; D is possibly TRBD2 (5 bases). V was clipped by 6 bases and J by 7 bases, with 13 bases between them. CDR1 and CDR2 from the germline V gene are MDHEN and SYDVKM. This CDR3 has 12 residues. CDR3 sequence reads: CASSPGKREQYF. The CDR3 coding sequence is TGTGCCAGCAGCCCCGGGAAAAGAGAGCAGTACTTC.

The chain employs TRBV6-5 and TRBJ2-5, with D perhaps TRBD2 (6 bases). Trimming took off 7 bases at V and 4 bases at J, with 16 bases between the two ends. CDR1 is MNHEY and CDR2 is SVGAGI in the germline V gene. There are 14 residues in the CDR3. For the CDR3, the DNA is TGTGCCAGCAAAAAGGGGCAGGGAGGAGAGACCCAGTACTTC. It specifies CASKKGQGGETQYF.

CDR3 sequence reads: CASTLTGTYGYTF. Written as DNA, the CDR3 is TGTGCCAGCACACTAACAGGGACCTATGGCTACACCTTC. The rearrangement joins TRBV9 to TRBJ1-2; TRBD1 is a possible D gene (6 bases). CDR1 is SGDLS, CDR2 YYNGEE, per germline. The CDR3 totals 13 residues. Trimming took 6 bases from V and 4 from J, leaving 13 bases between them.

This chain uses TRBV13 with TRBJ2-7; perhaps TRBD1 as D (6 bases). V was trimmed by 5 bases and J by 0 bases, leaving 11 bases between them. Germline V CDR1 and CDR2: PRHDT, FYEKMQ (reference sequence). The CDR3 runs to 14 residues. The chain's CDR3 is CASSRTGFSYEQYF. The CDR3 region has the DNA TGTGCCAGCAGCCGTACAGGGTTCTCCTACGAGCAGTACTTC.

In nucleotides, the CDR3 is TGTGCCAGCAGCGTGGACCAGGTCACGATAGTCGGTGAGCAGTTCTTC. It specifies CASSVDQVTIVGEQFF. This chain links TRBV9 with TRBJ2-1; unclear D gene. Germline assignment: CDR1 SGDLS and CDR2 YYNGEE. The CDR3 contains 16 residues. Trimming pared 2 bases from V and 9 bases from J, leaving 21 bases between.

This clone has just a few counts. V gene TRBV7-8 combines with J gene TRBJ1-5; TRBD1 matches 9 bases. CDR1 and CDR2 (germline): SGHVS, FQNEAQ. Losses at the gene ends were 5 bases for V and 3 bases for J; bases not matched to a gene: 5. The CDR3 loop spans 15 amino acids. The CDR3 coding sequence is TGTGCCAGCAGCCTAGGGACAGGGCCCAATCAGCCCCAGCATTTT. This sequence encodes CASSLGTGPNQPQHF.

The chain uses TRBV11-2 and TRBJ2-2; possibly TRBD1 for D (6 bases). V shed 5 bases and J shed 7 bases, with 11 bases lying between them. This CDR3 is built from 13 residues. Germline CDR1 SGHAT, CDR2 FQNNGV. CDR3 coding DNA: TGTGCCAGCAGCAGGGGGAATAGCGGGGAGCTGTTTTTT. It yields the protein CASSRGNSGELFF.

V and J are TRBV30 and TRBJ2-1; D is ambiguous. Trimming left V 5 bases short and J 2 bases short, with 13 bases between. This CDR3 is 14 amino acids long. Per the germline V gene, CDR1 is GTSNPN and CDR2 is SVGIG (reference sequence). The DNA for the CDR3 is TGTGCCTGGGCCCGGGCAGGACCCTACAATGAGCAGTTCTTC. This encodes CAWARAGPYNEQFF.

The rearrangement links TRBV15 to TRBJ1-2; TRBD1 is a possible D gene (5 bases). Per germline, CDR1 LNHNV and CDR2 YYDKDF (reference sequence). V gave up 3 bases and J gave up 4 bases, with 18 bases separating them. This CDR3 is 16 amino acids long. DNA for the CDR3: TGTGCCACCAGCAGTGGTGGGGCCATCACACGCTATGGCTACACCTTC. Translated: CATSSGGAITRYGYTF. The full variable domain, its missing parts supplied by reference TRBV15 and TRBJ1-2, is DAMVIQNPRYQVTQFGKPVTLSCSQTLNHNVMYWYQQKSSQAPKLLFHYYDKDFNNEADTPDNFQSRRPNTSFCFLDIRSPGLGDTAMYLCATSSGGAITRYGYTFGSGTRLTVV.

The gene calls are TRBV7-2 and TRBJ2-2, with 7 bases aligning to TRBD1. V dropped 6 bases and J dropped 4; count of bases not matched to a gene: 2. CDR1 SGHTA and CDR2 FQGNSA come from the germline V gene. This CDR3 spans 13 amino acids. CDR3 DNA: TGTGCCAGCAGAACAGGGGTCACCGGGGAGCTGTTTTTT. It translates to CASRTGVTGELFF. The full variable domain, completed using reference TRBV7-2 and TRBJ2-2, is GAGVSQSPSNKVTEKGKDVELRCDPISGHTALYWYRQSLGQGLEFLIYFQGNSAPDKSGLPSDRFSAERTGGSVSTLTIQRTQQEDSAVYLCASRTGVTGELFFGEGSRLTVL.

The chain has TRBV6-5 and TRBJ1-2; possibly TRBD1 for D (6 bases). The CDR3 is 13 residues long. Looked up from germline, CDR1 is MNHEY and CDR2 is SVGAGI. The V end lost 8 bases, the J end lost 6 bases, and 16 bases lay between the germline ends. The CDR3 DNA follows: TGTGCCAGCGGGCTCGGACAGCTTGATGGCTACACCTTC. The encoded protein is CASGLGQLDGYTF.

This chain uses TRBV7-9 with TRBJ2-1, with unresolved D. Looked up from germline, CDR1 is SEHNR and CDR2 is FQNEAQ (reference sequence). This CDR3 has 11 amino acids. Trimming took 6 bases from V and 9 from J, leaving 9 bases between them. The CDR3 nucleotides are TGTGCCAGCAGATCCCTGGCTGAGCAGTTCTTC. Translated, it gives CASRSLAEQFF.